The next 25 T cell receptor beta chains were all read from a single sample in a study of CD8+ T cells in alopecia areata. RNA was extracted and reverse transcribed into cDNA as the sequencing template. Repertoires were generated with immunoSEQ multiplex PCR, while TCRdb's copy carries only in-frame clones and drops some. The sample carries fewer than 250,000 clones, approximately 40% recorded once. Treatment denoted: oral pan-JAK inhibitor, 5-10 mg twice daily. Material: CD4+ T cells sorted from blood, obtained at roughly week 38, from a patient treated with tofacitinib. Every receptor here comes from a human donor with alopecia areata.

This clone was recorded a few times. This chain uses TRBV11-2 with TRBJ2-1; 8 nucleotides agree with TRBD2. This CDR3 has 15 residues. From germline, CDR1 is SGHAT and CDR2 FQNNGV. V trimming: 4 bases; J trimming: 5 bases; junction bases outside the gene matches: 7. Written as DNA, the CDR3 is TGTGCCAGCAGCTCCTTGGGACTAGGGAACAATGAGCAGTTCTTC. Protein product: CASSSLGLGNNEQFF.

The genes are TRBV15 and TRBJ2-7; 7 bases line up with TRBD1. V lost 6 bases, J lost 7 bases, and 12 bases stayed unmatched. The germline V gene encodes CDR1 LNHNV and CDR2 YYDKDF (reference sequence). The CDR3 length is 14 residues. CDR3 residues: CATRRDRNFGEQYF. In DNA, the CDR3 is TGTGCCACCAGAAGGGACAGAAATTTTGGGGAGCAGTACTTC.

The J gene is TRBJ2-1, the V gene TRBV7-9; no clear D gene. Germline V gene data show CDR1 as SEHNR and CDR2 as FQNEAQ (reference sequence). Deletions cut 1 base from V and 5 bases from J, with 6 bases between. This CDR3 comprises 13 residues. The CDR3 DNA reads TGTGCCAGCAGCTTAGTATCCGACAATGAGCAGTTCTTC. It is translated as CASSLVSDNEQFF.

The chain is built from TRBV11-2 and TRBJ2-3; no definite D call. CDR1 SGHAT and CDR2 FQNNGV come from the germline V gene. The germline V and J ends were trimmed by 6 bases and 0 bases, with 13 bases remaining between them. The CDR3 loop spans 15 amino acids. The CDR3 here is CASRDGGRSTDTQYF. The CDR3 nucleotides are TGTGCCAGCAGGGACGGCGGCCGGAGCACAGATACGCAGTATTTT.

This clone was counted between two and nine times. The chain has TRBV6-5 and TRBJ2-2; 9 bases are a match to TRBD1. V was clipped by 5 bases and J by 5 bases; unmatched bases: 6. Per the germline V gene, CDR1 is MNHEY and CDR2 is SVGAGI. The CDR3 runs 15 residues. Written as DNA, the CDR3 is TGTGCCAGCAGTCGGGACAGGGCGGGGACCGGGGAGCTGTTTTTT. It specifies CASSRDRAGTGELFF.

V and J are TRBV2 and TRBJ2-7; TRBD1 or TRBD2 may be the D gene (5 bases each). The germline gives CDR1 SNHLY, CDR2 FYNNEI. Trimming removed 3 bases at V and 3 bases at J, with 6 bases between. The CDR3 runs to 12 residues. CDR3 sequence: CASSEGDYEQYF. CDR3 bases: TGTGCCAGCAGTGAGGGGGACTACGAGCAGTACTTC.

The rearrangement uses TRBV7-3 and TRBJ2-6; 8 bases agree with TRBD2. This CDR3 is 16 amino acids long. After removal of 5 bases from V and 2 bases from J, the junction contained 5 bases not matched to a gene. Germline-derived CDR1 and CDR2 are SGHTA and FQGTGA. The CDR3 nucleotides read TGTGCCAGCAGCCTAGCGGGTCCCGCTGGGGCCAACGTCCTGACTTTC. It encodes CASSLAGPAGANVLTF.

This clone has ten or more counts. The CDR3 DNA sequence: TGTGCCAGCAGTGTTCGGTCCGGGCCAGCTTTCTTT. This gives the protein CASSVRSGPAFF. This chain joins TRBV2 and TRBJ1-1; no definite D call. Germline V lookup: CDR1 SNHLY, CDR2 FYNNEI. The CDR3 sequence is 12 residues long. The germline V and J ends were trimmed by 4 bases and 10 bases, with 13 bases remaining between them.

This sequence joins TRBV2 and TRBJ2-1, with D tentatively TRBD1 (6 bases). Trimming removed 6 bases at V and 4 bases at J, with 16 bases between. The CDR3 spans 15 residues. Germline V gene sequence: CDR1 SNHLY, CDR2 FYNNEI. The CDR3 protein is CASSPGTSPYNEQFF. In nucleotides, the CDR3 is TGTGCCAGCAGCCCCGGGACAAGTCCGTACAATGAGCAGTTCTTC.

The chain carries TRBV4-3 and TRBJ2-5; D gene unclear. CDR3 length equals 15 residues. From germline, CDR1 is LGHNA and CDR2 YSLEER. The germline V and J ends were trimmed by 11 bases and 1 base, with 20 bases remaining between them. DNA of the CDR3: TGCGCCTCCTCCCCCCCGAACAGCGTCCAAGAGACCCAGTACTTC. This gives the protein CASSPPNSVQETQYF.

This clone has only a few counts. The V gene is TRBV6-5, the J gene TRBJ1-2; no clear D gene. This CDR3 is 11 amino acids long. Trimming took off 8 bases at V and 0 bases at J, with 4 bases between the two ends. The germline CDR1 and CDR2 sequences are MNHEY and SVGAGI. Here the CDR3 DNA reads TGTGCCAGCGGAGCTAACTATGGCTACACCTTC. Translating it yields CASGANYGYTF.

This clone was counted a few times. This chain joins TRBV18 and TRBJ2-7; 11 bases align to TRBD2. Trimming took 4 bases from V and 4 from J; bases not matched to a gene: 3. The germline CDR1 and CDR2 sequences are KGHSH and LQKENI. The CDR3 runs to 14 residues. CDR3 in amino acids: CASSQGTSGYEQYF. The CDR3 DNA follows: TGTGCCAGCTCACAAGGGACTAGCGGTTACGAGCAGTACTTC.

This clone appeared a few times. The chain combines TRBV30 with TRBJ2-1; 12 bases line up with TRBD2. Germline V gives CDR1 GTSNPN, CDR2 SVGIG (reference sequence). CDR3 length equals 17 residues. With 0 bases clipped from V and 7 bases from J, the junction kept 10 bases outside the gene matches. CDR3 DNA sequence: TGTGCCTGGAGTGTACAACGAACTAGCGGGAGGAGGAATGAGCAGTTCTTC. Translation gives CAWSVQRTSGRRNEQFF.

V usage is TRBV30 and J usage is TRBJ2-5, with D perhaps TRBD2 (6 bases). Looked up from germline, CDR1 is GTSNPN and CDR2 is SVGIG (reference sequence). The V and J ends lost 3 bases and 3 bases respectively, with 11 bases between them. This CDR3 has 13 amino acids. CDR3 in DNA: TGTGCCTGGAGCACCGGACTAAAAGAGACCCAGTACTTC. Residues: CAWSTGLKETQYF.

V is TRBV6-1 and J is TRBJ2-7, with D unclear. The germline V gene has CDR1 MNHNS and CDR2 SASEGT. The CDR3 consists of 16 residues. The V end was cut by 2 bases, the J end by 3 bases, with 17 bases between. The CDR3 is CASSEMAAPPRYEQYF. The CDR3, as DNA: TGTGCCAGCAGTGAAATGGCAGCTCCACCTCGCTACGAGCAGTACTTC.

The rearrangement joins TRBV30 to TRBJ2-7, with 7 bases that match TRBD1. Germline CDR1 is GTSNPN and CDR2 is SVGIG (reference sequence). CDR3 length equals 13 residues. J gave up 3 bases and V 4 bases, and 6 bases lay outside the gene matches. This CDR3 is CAWTPGQIYEQYF. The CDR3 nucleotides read TGTGCCTGGACCCCGGGACAGATCTACGAGCAGTACTTC.

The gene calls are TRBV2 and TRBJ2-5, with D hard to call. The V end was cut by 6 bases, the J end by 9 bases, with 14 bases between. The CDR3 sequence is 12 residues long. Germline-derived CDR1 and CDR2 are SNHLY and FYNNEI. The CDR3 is CASRADPPAQYF. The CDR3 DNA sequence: TGTGCCAGCAGAGCCGATCCGCCGGCCCAGTACTTC.

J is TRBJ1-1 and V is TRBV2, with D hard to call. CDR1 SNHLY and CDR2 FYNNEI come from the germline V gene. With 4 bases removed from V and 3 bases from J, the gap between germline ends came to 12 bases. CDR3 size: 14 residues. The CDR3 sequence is CASSGAGGYTEAFF. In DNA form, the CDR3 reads TGTGCCAGCAGTGGTGCAGGAGGCTACACTGAAGCTTTCTTT.

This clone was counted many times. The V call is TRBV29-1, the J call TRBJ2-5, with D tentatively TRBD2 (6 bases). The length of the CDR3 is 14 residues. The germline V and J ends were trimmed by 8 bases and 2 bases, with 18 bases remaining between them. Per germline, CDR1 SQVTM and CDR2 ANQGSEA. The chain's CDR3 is CSTTPGRGQETQYF. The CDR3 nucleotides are TGCAGCACAACCCCGGGACGGGGGCAAGAGACCCAGTACTTC.

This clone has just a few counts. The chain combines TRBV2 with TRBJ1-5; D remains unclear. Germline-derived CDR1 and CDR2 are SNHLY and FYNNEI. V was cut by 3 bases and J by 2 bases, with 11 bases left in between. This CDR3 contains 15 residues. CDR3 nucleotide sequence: TGTGCCAGCAGTGACCAGTCCTGGGGCAATCAGCCCCAGCATTTT. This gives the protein CASSDQSWGNQPQHF.

The CDR3, as DNA: TGTGCCAGCAGTCCACACGGGACGGGTGAAGCTTTCTTT. Protein: CASSPHGTGEAFF. The chain combines TRBV27 with TRBJ1-1, with D possibly matching TRBD1 (5 bases). V was cut by 5 bases and J by 7 bases, with 14 bases left in between. The CDR3 is made up of 13 amino acids. The germline V gene has CDR1 MNHEY and CDR2 SMNVEV (reference sequence).

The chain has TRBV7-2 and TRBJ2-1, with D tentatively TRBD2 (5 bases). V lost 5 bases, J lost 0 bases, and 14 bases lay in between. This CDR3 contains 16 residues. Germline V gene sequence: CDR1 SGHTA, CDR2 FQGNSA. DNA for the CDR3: TGTGCCAGCAGCCCTCCGACTATGCTCTCCTACAATGAGCAGTTCTTC. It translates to CASSPPTMLSYNEQFF.

For the CDR3, the DNA is TGTGCCAGCAGCGTAGCTTTAGCGGGAGGGCCCCCCCAGTACTTC. It translates to CASSVALAGGPPQYF. The V and J genes are TRBV9 and TRBJ2-5; 11 nucleotides match TRBD2. The germline CDR1 and CDR2 sequences are SGDLS and YYNGEE. There are 15 residues in the CDR3. Germline trimming cut 0 bases from V and 9 bases from J; bases unmatched to any gene: 7.

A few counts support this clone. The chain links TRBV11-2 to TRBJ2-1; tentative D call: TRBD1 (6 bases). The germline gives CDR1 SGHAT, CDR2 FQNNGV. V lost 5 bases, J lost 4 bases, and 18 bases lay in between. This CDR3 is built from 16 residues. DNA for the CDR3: TGTGCCAGCAGCCCCACCCTGGACAGAGCTTACAATGAGCAGTTCTTC. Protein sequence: CASSPTLDRAYNEQFF.

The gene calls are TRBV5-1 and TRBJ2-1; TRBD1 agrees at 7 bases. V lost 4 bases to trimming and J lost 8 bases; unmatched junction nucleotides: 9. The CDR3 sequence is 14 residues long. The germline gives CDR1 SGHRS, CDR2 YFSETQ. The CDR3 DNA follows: TGCGCCAGCAGCCAAGACAGGGTCCGCGATGAGCAGTTCTTC. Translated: CASSQDRVRDEQFF.